Listed below are T cell receptor beta chains from one sample, sequenced in a study of patients and donors after allogeneic stem cell transplantation. TCRdb reanalysed the RT-PCR reads using MiXCR and keeps one entry per CDR3 protein. The data contain over 30,000 distinct CDR3 sequences, 35% to 40% of them singletons. Material: blood, either unsorted or a sorted T cell fraction (not recorded which). These receptor sequences come from a human donor who was either an allogeneic HSCT recipient or a stem cell or donor lymphocyte infusion donor (not recorded which). It is not recorded whose cells these are; they may come from a transplant donor. Both conserved end residues are part of each CDR3. A D gene is named only where the DNA matches it firmly. Clone sizes are given selectively: once, few, many, or a class where the clone is expanded.

>TRBV29-1|TRBD1|.|TRBJ2-7|16
CSVEPDRDRDLYEQYF
TGCAGCGTCGAGCCCGATCGCGACAGGGATCTCTACGAGCAGTACTTC
>TRBV4-2|.|once|TRBJ2-1|13
CASSQVRGREQFF
TGTGCCAGCAGCCAAGTGAGGGGCCGCGAGCAGTTCTTC
>TRBV6-5|TRBD1|.|TRBJ2-3|18
CASSYSSYGTGRTDTQYF
TGTGCCAGCAGTTACTCGTCATACGGGACAGGGCGCACAGATACGCAGTATTTT
>TRBV7-6|.|.|TRBJ2-5|11
CASSQQETQYF
TGTGCCAGCAGCCAACAAGAGACCCAGTACTTC
>TRBV20-1|.|many|TRBJ1-2|15
CSASRGQYNSYGYTF
TGCAGTGCTAGCCGCGGACAGTATAATAGCTATGGCTACACCTTC
>TRBV12-3/TRBV12-4|.|.|TRBJ2-2|17
CASSLRLLRGNTGELFF
TGTGCCAGCAGTTTGAGGTTGTTGCGGGGAAACACCGGGGAGCTGTTTTTT
>TRBV29-1|TRBD1|.|TRBJ1-4|12
CSGGQVNEKLFF
TGCAGCGGGGGACAGGTGAATGAAAAACTGTTTTTT
>TRBV20-1|.|few|TRBJ1-6|16
CSARDYREGDNSPLHF
TGCAGTGCTAGAGATTACAGGGAGGGGGATAATTCACCCCTCCACTTT
>TRBV5-1|TRBD2|.|TRBJ2-1|13
CASSGGRGREQFF
TGCGCCAGCAGCGGAGGACGCGGGAGGGAGCAGTTCTTC
>TRBV29-1|.|.|TRBJ1-1|10
CSVVGNEAFF
TGCAGCGTTGTGGGCAATGAAGCTTTCTTT
>TRBV7-9|.|few|TRBJ2-7|16
CASSFKPGRGVSEQYF
TGTGCCAGCAGCTTCAAGCCGGGCAGGGGAGTATCCGAGCAGTACTTC
>TRBV20-1|TRBD1|.|TRBJ1-5|13
CSGQGALSQPQHF
TGCAGTGGGCAGGGGGCGTTGAGTCAGCCCCAGCATTTT
>TRBV2|.|few|TRBJ2-1|14
CAARRADGYNEQFF
TGTGCCGCTAGGCGGGCAGACGGCTACAATGAGCAGTTCTTC
>TRBV3-1|.|.|TRBJ1-1|14
CASSHQRSNTEAFF
TGTGCCAGCAGCCATCAGAGATCGAACACTGAAGCTTTCTTT
>TRBV6-5|.|.|TRBJ2-1|17
CASSYGQVRLGDNEQFF
TGTGCCAGCAGTTACGGGCAGGTACGGTTGGGGGACAATGAGCAGTTCTTC
>TRBV20-1|TRBD1|many|TRBJ2-7|14
CSAAAGTGDGEQYF
TGCAGTGCCGCCGCCGGGACAGGGGACGGGGAGCAGTACTTC
>TRBV6-5|.|many|TRBJ1-2|13
CASSFGQMNGYTF
TGTGCCAGCAGCTTCGGACAGATGAATGGCTACACCTTC
>TRBV20-1|TRBD1|few|TRBJ2-3|15
CSASPQGAQRDTQYF
TGCAGTGCATCTCCTCAGGGGGCGCAAAGAGATACGCAGTATTTT
>TRBV15|TRBD1|few|TRBJ1-1|15
CATSGPQGEGTEAFF
TGTGCCACCAGCGGTCCCCAGGGGGAGGGCACTGAAGCTTTCTTT
>TRBV7-2|.|few|TRBJ1-5|12
CASSFGGQPQHF
TGTGCCAGCAGCTTTGGTGGTCAGCCCCAGCATTTT
>TRBV19|TRBD2|.|TRBJ2-1|14
CASSRLAAKNEQFF
TGTGCCAGTAGCCGACTAGCGGCAAAAAATGAGCAGTTCTTC
>TRBV14|TRBD1|.|TRBJ1-1|16
CASRKTGGTVGPEAFF
TGTGCCAGCAGGAAGACAGGGGGCACGGTCGGTCCTGAAGCTTTCTTT
>TRBV20-1|TRBD1|once|TRBJ2-7|15
CSARPPDRGGYEQYF
TGCAGTGCTAGACCCCCGGACAGGGGGGGCTACGAGCAGTACTTC
>TRBV7-2|.|few|TRBJ1-5|13
CASSFARHQPQHF
TGTGCCAGCAGCTTTGCTAGACATCAGCCCCAGCATTTT
>TRBV4-1|.|.|TRBJ1-6|13
CASSQEPRTPLHF
TGCGCCAGCAGCCAAGAGCCTAGGACACCCCTCCACTTT
>TRBV10-3|TRBD1|few|TRBJ1-5|12
CAIGQGNQPQHF
TGTGCCATAGGACAGGGCAATCAGCCCCAGCATTTT
>TRBV5-6|.|few|TRBJ2-5|14
CASSSRDPQETQYF
TGTGCCAGCAGCTCCCGGGACCCCCAAGAGACCCAGTACTTC
>TRBV9|.|.|TRBJ2-7|13
CASSAPSGYEQYF
TGTGCCAGCAGCGCCCCTTCAGGCTACGAGCAGTACTTC
>TRBV29-1|.|.|TRBJ2-7|14
CSVALDPGLQPQYF
TGCAGCGTGGCCCTCGATCCGGGACTCCAGCCGCAGTACTTC
>TRBV12-3/TRBV12-4|.|.|TRBJ1-6|13
CASSLYRWSPLHF
TGTGCCAGCAGTTTATACCGGTGGTCACCCCTCCACTTT
>TRBV20-1|.|.|TRBJ1-1|14
CSASPFSGPTEAFF
TGCAGTGCTAGTCCTTTCTCAGGGCCTACTGAAGCTTTCTTT
>TRBV12-3/TRBV12-4|TRBD1|few|TRBJ1-1|14
CASSLTGGAVEAFF
TGTGCCAGCAGTTTGACAGGGGGCGCGGTTGAAGCTTTCTTT
>TRBV12-3/TRBV12-4|.|few|TRBJ2-3|13
CASSFWDPKTQYF
TGTGCCAGCAGTTTTTGGGACCCGAAGACGCAGTATTTT
>TRBV20-1|.|few|TRBJ2-3|12
CSARPGTDTQYF
TGCAGTGCTAGACCCGGCACAGATACGCAGTATTTT
>TRBV29-1|.|many|TRBJ2-3|15
CSVRLGGPGTDTQYF
TGCAGCGTCCGTTTAGGGGGACCAGGCACAGATACGCAGTATTTT
>TRBV5-6|TRBD2|.|TRBJ2-1|14
CASSRLAIYNEQFF
TGTGCCAGTTCCCGACTAGCGATCTACAATGAGCAGTTCTTC
>TRBV6-2/TRBV6-3|TRBD2|many|TRBJ2-2|16
CASSQTAGVDTGELFF
TGTGCCAGCAGCCAAACAGCGGGAGTCGACACCGGGGAGCTGTTTTTT
>TRBV7-9|.|many|TRBJ2-3|15
CASSPIFRRGDTQYF
TGTGCCAGCAGCCCCATTTTTAGGCGGGGAGATACGCAGTATTTT
>TRBV4-2|TRBD1|.|TRBJ2-5|16
CASSQEDRAGKETQYF
TGTGCCAGCAGCCAAGAGGACAGGGCTGGCAAAGAGACCCAGTACTTC
>TRBV4-3|.|few|TRBJ1-1|15
CASSQEVYRDTEAFF
TGCGCCAGCAGCCAAGAAGTGTACAGGGACACTGAAGCTTTCTTT
>TRBV29-1|.|.|TRBJ1-4|13
CSVDSATNEKLFF
TGCAGCGTCGACAGTGCAACTAATGAAAAACTGTTTTTT
>TRBV11-3|.|few|TRBJ1-6|14
CASSRGPSNSPLHF
TGTGCCAGCAGCCGGGGACCGAGTAATTCACCCCTCCACTTT